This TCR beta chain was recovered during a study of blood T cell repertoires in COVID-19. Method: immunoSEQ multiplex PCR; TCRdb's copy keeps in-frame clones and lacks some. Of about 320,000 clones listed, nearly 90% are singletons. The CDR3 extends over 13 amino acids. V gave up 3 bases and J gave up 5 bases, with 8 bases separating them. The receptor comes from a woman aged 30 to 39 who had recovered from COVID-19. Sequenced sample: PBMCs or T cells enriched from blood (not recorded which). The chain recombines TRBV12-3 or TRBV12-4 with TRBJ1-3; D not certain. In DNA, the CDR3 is TGTGCCAGCAGTTTTTCAGGAAGAAACACCATATATTTT. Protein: CASSFSGRNTIYF.